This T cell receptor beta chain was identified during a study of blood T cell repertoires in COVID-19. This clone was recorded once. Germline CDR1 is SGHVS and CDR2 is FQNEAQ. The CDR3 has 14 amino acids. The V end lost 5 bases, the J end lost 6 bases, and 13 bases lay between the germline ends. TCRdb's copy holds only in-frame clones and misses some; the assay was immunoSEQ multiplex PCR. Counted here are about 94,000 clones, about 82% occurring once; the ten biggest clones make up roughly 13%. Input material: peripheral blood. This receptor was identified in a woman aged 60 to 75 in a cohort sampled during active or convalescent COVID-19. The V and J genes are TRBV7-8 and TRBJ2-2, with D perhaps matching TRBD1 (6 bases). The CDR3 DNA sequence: TGTGCCAGCAGCCTGACTTGGGGGCCCGGGGAGCTGTTTTTT. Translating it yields CASSLTWGPGELFF.